This TCR beta chain comes out of a study of siplizumab effects on memory and regulatory T cells. Measured with immunoSEQ multiplex PCR; TCRdb has only the in-frame clones, and not every one. The sample has roughly 100,000 clones; about 93% are singletons. As regards this clone: Its specificity is unknown.

CDR3 size: 10 residues. Germline CDR1 reads DFQATT; CDR2 reads SNEGSKA (reference sequence). Trimming pared 5 bases from V and 9 bases from J, leaving 10 bases between. General study points: For siplizumab cultures, the suppressive function of their proliferating Tregs was not confirmed. Mean Treg-derived proportions of mappable alloreactive CD4+ clones were less than 80% for siplizumab and 25% to 30% for controls.

The sequenced sample was CD4+ T cells sorted from blood. This clonotype was obtained from a human donor in good health. The chain recombines TRBV20-1 with TRBJ1-2, with no clear D. CDR3 loop: CSAYETSYTF. The DNA of the CDR3 is TGCAGTGCTTACGAAACCAGCTACACCTTC.